Presented here are 20 T cell receptor beta chains from one specimen sequenced in a study of T cell changes during pregnancy in multiple sclerosis. Repertoires were generated with immunoSEQ multiplex PCR, while TCRdb's copy carries only in-frame clones and drops some. The table shows around 80,000 clones, with over 85% occurring only once. The sequences come from peripheral blood, collected in the second trimester of pregnancy. The receptors stem from a female donor in good health, enrolled as a control in a pregnancy study.

The chain uses TRBV7-9 and TRBJ2-7, with 9 nucleotides matching TRBD1. This CDR3 spans 15 amino acids. Germline V gene sequence: CDR1 SEHNR, CDR2 FQNEAQ (reference sequence). After removal of 5 bases from V and 3 bases from J, the junction contained 8 bases not matched to a gene. The CDR3 bases are TGTGCCAGCAGCCCCCGAGACAGGGGGATCTACGAGCAGTACTTC. Its translation is CASSPRDRGIYEQYF.

The rearrangement joins TRBV15 to TRBJ2-7; D perhaps matches TRBD1 (6 bases). The CDR3 runs 17 residues. V was pared by 5 bases and J by 5 bases, with 25 bases between. The germline V gene has CDR1 LNHNV and CDR2 YYDKDF (reference sequence). CDR3 nucleotide sequence: TGTGCCACCAGCGGCCCCAGGGGACGTCGAGGCGGCCACGAGCAGTACTTC. Protein product: CATSGPRGRRGGHEQYF. The full variable domain, completed using reference TRBV15 and TRBJ2-7, is DAMVIQNPRYQVTQFGKPVTLSCSQTLNHNVMYWYQQKSSQAPKLLFHYYDKDFNNEADTPDNFQSRRPNTSFCFLDIRSPGLGDTAMYLCATSGPRGRRGGHEQYFGPGTRLTVT.

The chain recombines TRBV25-1 with TRBJ2-5; 9 nucleotides align to TRBD1. Germline CDR1 and CDR2: MGHDK and SYGVNS. The CDR3 contains 13 residues. V lost 5 bases and J lost 7; bases outside the gene matches: 5. The DNA of the CDR3 is TGTGCCAGCAGTCCACAGGACAGGGGGACCCAGTACTTC. Translation gives CASSPQDRGTQYF.

This sequence joins TRBV9 and TRBJ2-5; a possible D gene is TRBD2 (6 bases). This CDR3 spans 14 amino acids. Trimming cost V 2 bases and J 5 bases, with 13 bases left between them. Germline CDR1 and CDR2: SGDLS and YYNGEE. The CDR3 nucleotides read TGTGCCAGCAGCGTTTTAGGCGGAGGGGAGACCCAGTACTTC. Protein: CASSVLGGGETQYF. Based on the CDR3 plus reference TRBV9 and TRBJ2-5, the full variable domain is DSGVTQTPKHLITATGQRVTLRCSPRSGDLSVYWYQQSLDQGLQFLIQYYNGEERAKGNILERFSAQQFPDLHSELNLSSLELGDSALYFCASSVLGGGETQYFGPGTRLLVL.

This sequence joins TRBV5-1 and TRBJ2-1; weak D call: TRBD1 (7 bases). The length of the CDR3 is 15 residues. V dropped 5 bases and J dropped 3 bases, with 15 bases sitting between them. The V gene's germline CDR1 is SGHRS and CDR2 YFSETQ. CDR3 region: CASRIRQGGYNEQFF. The CDR3 nucleotides read TGCGCCAGCAGGATACGACAGGGAGGCTACAATGAGCAGTTCTTC.

V is TRBV5-1 and J is TRBJ2-1; no clear D gene. The CDR3 extends over 12 amino acids. V dropped 4 bases and J dropped 4 bases, with 6 bases sitting between them. Germline CDR1 and CDR2: SGHRS and YFSETQ. CDR3 DNA: TGCGCCAGCAGCGGAGTGTACAATGAGCAGTTCTTC. It yields the protein CASSGVYNEQFF.

V usage is TRBV27 and J usage is TRBJ2-4; TRBD2 matches at 8 bases. The CDR3 totals 16 residues. Trimming removed 4 bases from V and 5 bases from J; junction bases left unmatched: 10. From germline, CDR1 is MNHEY and CDR2 SMNVEV (reference sequence). DNA of the CDR3: TGTGCCAGCAGTTCTATTTGGAGCGGGAGTGAAAACATTCAGTACTTC. Translation gives CASSSIWSGSENIQYF.

This clone was seen a single time. The rearrangement uses TRBV7-4 and TRBJ2-5; the D is unclear. The germline V gene encodes CDR1 SGHVT and CDR2 SQSDAQ. The CDR3 is 15 residues long. The V end was cut by 3 bases, the J end by 1 base, with 12 bases between. The CDR3 nucleotides read TGTGCCAGCAGCTTTCTCGCAGGAATCCAAGAGACCCAGTACTTC. It codes for CASSFLAGIQETQYF.

The chain carries TRBV21-1 and TRBJ1-2; the table's D gene call, TRBD1, was not cross checked with the DNA. TRBV21-1 has pseudogene status. This CDR3 region has 15 residues. The CDR3 is CASSTGQDNNYGYTF. The DNA of the CDR3 is TGTGCCAGCAGCACGGGACAGGATAATAACTATGGCTACACCTTC.

The rearrangement joins TRBV5-6 to TRBJ1-1; D is unresolved. The length of the CDR3 is 15 residues. Between the trimmed V and J ends, which lost 0 bases and 1 base, there was a span of 10 bases. The germline V gene encodes CDR1 SGHDT and CDR2 YYEEEE. The CDR3 region has the DNA TGTGCCAGCAGCTTGGTTAGAACCGGGAACACTGAAGCTTTCTTT. It codes for CASSLVRTGNTEAFF.

This chain links TRBV29-1 with TRBJ1-1; possibly TRBD1 for D (6 bases). Trimming shortened V by 3 bases and J by 1 base, and 9 bases separated the two germline ends. This CDR3 region has 13 residues. Germline lookup yields CDR1 SQVTM and CDR2 ANQGSEA. The CDR3 region has the DNA TGCAGCGTTGAGGCAGGGGCGAACACTGAAGCTTTCTTT. Protein product: CSVEAGANTEAFF.

The chain couples TRBV7-6 to TRBJ2-7, with D possibly matching TRBD1 (6 bases). The germline V and J ends were trimmed by 5 bases and 1 base, with 12 bases remaining between them. This CDR3 is 14 amino acids long. From germline, CDR1 is SGHVS and CDR2 FNYEAQ. CDR3 DNA sequence: TGTGCCAGCAGCCCCGACAGGACTTCCTACGAGCAGTACTTC. It codes for CASSPDRTSYEQYF.

J is TRBJ2-7 and V is TRBV4-2; TRBD2 matches at 13 bases. Trimming took 4 bases from V and 3 from J; bases not matched to a gene: 15. The CDR3 consists of 19 residues. Per germline, CDR1 LGHNA and CDR2 YNFKEQ. The CDR3 reads CASSLATGTSGTFLYEQYF. Here the CDR3 DNA reads TGTGCCAGCAGCCTAGCAACCGGGACTAGCGGGACCTTTCTCTACGAGCAGTACTTC.

The V and J genes are TRBV5-1 and TRBJ1-2, with D maybe TRBD1 (6 bases). Looked up from germline, CDR1 is SGHRS and CDR2 is YFSETQ. This CDR3 region has 16 residues. With 4 bases removed from V and 7 bases from J, the gap between germline ends came to 23 bases. The CDR3 nucleotides read TGCGCCAGCAGCGACAATCCAAGGGCAGGGGCCACTGGCTACACCTTC. This codes for CASSDNPRAGATGYTF.

A single count supports this clone. V gene TRBV7-9 combines with J gene TRBJ2-4; D remains unclear. V lost 4 bases and J lost 8, with 6 bases in between. CDR3 length: 11 residues. Looked up from germline, CDR1 is SEHNR and CDR2 is FQNEAQ (reference sequence). The CDR3 region is CASSSNDIQYF. CDR3 bases: TGTGCCAGCAGCTCTAATGACATTCAGTACTTC.

The chain uses TRBV5-6 and TRBJ2-1; no reliable D call. V was shortened by 3 bases and J by 4 bases, with 11 bases between the two germline ends. Germline V CDR1 and CDR2: SGHDT, YYEEEE. The CDR3 has 14 amino acids. Written as DNA, the CDR3 is TGTGCCAGCAGCTCCAACTACCGGTACAATGAGCAGTTCTTC. This encodes CASSSNYRYNEQFF.

CDR3 in amino acids: CASSLGQGAGYEQYF. In DNA, the CDR3 is TGTGCCAGCAGCTTGGGACAGGGGGCGGGCTACGAGCAGTACTTC. The chain has TRBV5-4 and TRBJ2-7; 10 bases are shared with TRBD1. Per the germline V gene, CDR1 is SGHNT and CDR2 is YYREEE (reference sequence). V lost 0 bases, J lost 3 bases, and 3 bases stayed unmatched. This CDR3 is 15 amino acids long.

This clone appeared a single time. This chain joins TRBV28 and TRBJ2-1; a possible D gene is TRBD2 (5 bases). V was trimmed by 8 bases and J by 9 bases, leaving 8 bases between them. This CDR3 spans 10 amino acids. Germline loops: CDR1 MDHEN, CDR2 SYDVKM. As DNA, the CDR3 is TGTGCCAGCGGACTCAGTGAGCAGTTCTTC. It codes for CASGLSEQFF. The complete variable domain, with remaining parts taken from reference TRBV28 and TRBJ2-1, reads DVKVTQSSRYLVKRTGEKVFLECVQDMDHENMFWYRQDPGLGLRLIYFSYDVKMKEKGDIPEGYSVSREKKERFSLILESASTNQTSMYLCASGLSEQFFGPGTRLTVL.

CDR3 region: CASSDSVGDYNEQFF. CDR3 in DNA: TGTGCCAGCAGTGACTCGGTAGGGGACTACAATGAGCAGTTCTTC. V usage is TRBV6-4 and J usage is TRBJ2-1, with D maybe TRBD1 (5 bases). The CDR3 consists of 15 residues. Germline CDR1 MRHNA, CDR2 SNTAGT. With 0 bases removed from V and 3 bases from J, the gap between germline ends came to 9 bases.

The chain joins TRBV2 to TRBJ2-3; perhaps TRBD2 as D (5 bases). The CDR3 is 16 residues long. Trimming left V 2 bases short and J 4 bases short, with 16 bases between. Germline V lookup: CDR1 SNHLY, CDR2 FYNNEI. Written as DNA, the CDR3 is TGTGCCAGCAGTGAAATAGAGGGAAGAGGACCAGATACGCAGTATTTT. Protein sequence: CASSEIEGRGPDTQYF.